This TCR beta chain was captured by sequencing in a study of shared clonotypes between healthy human individuals. Study-level results: Sequencing depth was expected to affect clonotype sharing among donors.

In the case of this clone: Its antigen is unidentified. This specimen includes other DNA sequences encoding the same CDR3.

The CDR3 is made up of 13 amino acids. Germline values: CDR1 SNHLY, CDR2 FYNNEI. V shed 1 base and J shed 2 bases, with 3 bases lying between them. Libraries were prepared by immunoSEQ multiplex PCR; TCRdb keeps only in-frame clonotypes and omits some of them. The table lists 1.4 million or so clones, around 98.5% of them singletons. This clonotype originated in a man under 40 in good health. Sequencing used naive CD4+ T cells sorted from blood. Subset reported: CD45RA+ positively selected. The chain has TRBV2 and TRBJ2-1; D gene unclear. Written as DNA, the CDR3 is TGTGCCAGCAGTGAAGGGACCTACAATGAGCAGTTCTTC. Its translation is CASSEGTYNEQFF. Supplemented by reference TRBV2 and TRBJ2-1, the full variable domain reads EPEVTQTPSHQVTQMGQEVILRCVPISNHLYFYWYRQILGQKVEFLVSFYNNEISEKSEIFDDQFSVERPDGSNFTLKIRSTKLEDSAMYFCASSEGTYNEQFFGPGTRLTVL.